The 31 T cell receptor beta chains below come from one sample, sequenced in a study of T cells of healthy individuals. Each CDR3 protein gets one entry after TCRdb re-called the 5' RACE reads with MiXCR. Here the sample spans over 95,000 distinct CDR3 sequences, approximately 15% being singletons. All receptors come from a human donor in good health.

The chain uses TRBV28 and TRBJ1-4, with 7 bases identical to TRBD1. This CDR3 comprises 15 residues. V gave up 5 bases and J gave up 2 bases; unmatched junction bases: 5. Germline assignment: CDR1 MDHEN and CDR2 SYDVKM. This CDR3 reads CASSETGATNEKLFF. The CDR3 DNA sequence: TGTGCCAGCAGTGAAACAGGGGCGACTAATGAAAAACTGTTTTTT.

The chain recombines TRBV7-2 with TRBJ2-5; 7 nucleotides agree with TRBD2. V was clipped by 1 base and J by 3 bases; unmatched bases: 8. Germline V gene sequence: CDR1 SGHTA, CDR2 FQGNSA. The length of the CDR3 is 16 residues. CDR3 sequence: CASSLDAAGPEETQYF. For the CDR3, the DNA is TGTGCCAGCAGCTTAGACGCAGCGGGACCCGAAGAGACCCAGTACTTC. Full variable domain (outside the CDR3, taken from reference TRBV7-2 and TRBJ2-5): GAGVSQSPSNKVTEKGKDVELRCDPISGHTALYWYRQSLGQGLEFLIYFQGNSAPDKSGLPSDRFSAERTGGSVSTLTIQRTQQEDSAVYLCASSLDAAGPEETQYFGPGTRLLVL.

The table lists this clonotype with many counts. This chain joins TRBV20-1 and TRBJ2-3, with 12 nucleotides matching TRBD2. The CDR3 length is 16 residues. The ends lost 7 bases at V and 4 bases at J; junction bases unmatched: 12. Per the germline V gene, CDR1 is DFQATT and CDR2 is SNEGSKA (reference sequence). The CDR3 nucleotides are TGCAGTGGCACGAGGCGGACTAGCGGGGTCTCAGATACGCAGTATTTT. Amino acids: CSGTRRTSGVSDTQYF.

A word on this clonotype: At one of its ends the junction is not consistent with the germline gene, which may arise from a read error. V gene TRBV20-1 combines with J gene TRBJ2-7; D not resolved. CDR3 length: 13 residues. Per the germline V gene, CDR1 is DFQATT and CDR2 is SNEGSKA (reference sequence). The CDR3 region has the DNA TGCAGTTCTAATCCGGGCCCACTCTACGAGCAGGACTTC. Its translation: CSSNPGPLYEQDF.

The chain employs TRBV5-1 and TRBJ2-7; weak D call: TRBD2 (6 bases). Germline loops: CDR1 SGHRS, CDR2 YFSETQ. Deletions cut 4 bases from V and 3 bases from J, with 17 bases between. This CDR3 is built from 15 residues. CDR3 coding DNA: TGCGCCAGCAGCCCCCGTAGCGGTTTTGGCTACGAGCAGTACTTC. Amino acids: CASSPRSGFGYEQYF. Full variable domain (missing parts from reference TRBV5-1 and TRBJ2-7): KAGVTQTPRYLIKTRGQQVTLSCSPISGHRSVSWYQQTPGQGLQFLFEYFSETQRNKGNFPGRFSGRQFSNSRSEMNVSTLELGDSALYLCASSPRSGFGYEQYFGPGTRLTVT.

In this sample, this clonotype turned up a few times. The rearrangement uses TRBV9 and TRBJ1-1; perhaps TRBD1 as D (6 bases). Germline V CDR1 and CDR2: SGDLS, YYNGEE. V lost 4 bases and J 4 bases, leaving 11 bases between the germline ends. The CDR3 loop spans 13 amino acids. CDR3 sequence (DNA): TGTGCCAGCAGCTCACAGGGATTCACTGAAGCTTTCTTT. Protein sequence: CASSSQGFTEAFF.

This clonotype is medium-sized by share. The rearrangement joins TRBV7-9 to TRBJ2-1, with D possibly TRBD1 on 5 matching bases. Looked up from germline, CDR1 is SEHNR and CDR2 is FQNEAQ (reference sequence). This CDR3 is built from 13 residues. V was cut by 5 bases and J by 13 bases, with 18 bases left in between. CDR3 protein: CASSRDSLQPQFF. In DNA, the CDR3 is TGTGCCAGCAGCCGAGACAGTCTCCAACCACAGTTCTTC.

This clonotype has more than one count but fewer than ten. The chain couples TRBV2 to TRBJ2-3; D not resolved. The germline CDR1 and CDR2 sequences are SNHLY and FYNNEI. The V end was cut by 4 bases, the J end by 1 base, with 9 bases between. This CDR3 comprises 14 residues. The CDR3 is CASSGESGTDTQYF. CDR3 coding DNA: TGTGCCAGCAGTGGTGAATCTGGCACAGATACGCAGTATTTT.

This clonotype is labeled as medium-sized. The J gene is TRBJ1-1, the V gene TRBV29-1; D ambiguous. V was cut by 5 bases and J by 0 bases, with 10 bases left in between. The CDR3 is 13 residues long. CDR1 SQVTM and CDR2 ANQGSEA come from the germline V gene. CDR3 nucleotides: TGCAGCGTTTTCGACGGACTGAACACTGAAGCTTTCTTT. Amino acid sequence: CSVFDGLNTEAFF.

In this sample, this clonotype turned up many times. The CDR3 sequence is CASSDNSEAFF. Here the CDR3 DNA reads TGTGCCAGCAGTGATAATTCTGAAGCTTTCTTT. The V gene is TRBV2, the J gene TRBJ1-1; D ambiguous. V gave up 3 bases and J gave up 6 bases, with 5 bases separating them. Germline V gene lookup returns CDR1 SNHLY and CDR2 FYNNEI. This CDR3 contains 11 residues.

The gene calls are TRBV5-1 and TRBJ2-3; 8 positions agree with TRBD2. The V gene end was trimmed by 5 bases and the J gene end by 9 bases; junction bases not matched to a gene: 17. The CDR3 totals 16 residues. Germline V gene sequence: CDR1 SGHRS, CDR2 YFSETQ. DNA for the CDR3: TGCGCCAGCAGTCCTGTAGCGGGGATAGGGGAAGAAACGCAGTATTTT. As protein: CASSPVAGIGEETQYF. The whole variable domain, remainder taken from reference TRBV5-1 and TRBJ2-3, is KAGVTQTPRYLIKTRGQQVTLSCSPISGHRSVSWYQQTPGQGLQFLFEYFSETQRNKGNFPGRFSGRQFSNSRSEMNVSTLELGDSALYLCASSPVAGIGEETQYFGPGTRLTVL.

The rearrangement uses TRBV5-2 and TRBJ2-7; whether TRBD2, the table's D call, matches the DNA was not checked. TRBV5-2 is an annotated pseudogene. The CDR3 extends over 15 amino acids. In DNA form, the CDR3 reads TGTGCCAGCACCTCCCTGGGACTAGCGGGAGTCGAGCAGTACTTC. It specifies CASTSLGLAGVEQYF.

This clonotype was picked up many times. CDR3 protein: CASSYSLAGVSYEQYF. CDR3 DNA sequence: TGTGCCAGCAGTTACTCCCTAGCGGGGGTCTCCTACGAGCAGTACTTC. This chain joins TRBV6-2 or TRBV6-3 and TRBJ2-7; 10 positions agree with TRBD2. There are 16 residues in the CDR3. V gave up 0 bases and J gave up 0 bases; unmatched junction bases: 2. Germline V gives CDR1 MNHEY, CDR2 SVGEGT.

This clonotype was recorded many times. The chain links TRBV28 to TRBJ2-7, with D possibly being TRBD2 (5 bases). The CDR3 extends over 12 amino acids. Germline V gene lookup returns CDR1 MDHEN and CDR2 SYDVKM. Deletions cut 6 bases from V and 7 bases from J, with 13 bases between. The CDR3 DNA reads as TGTGCCAGCAGCCGGGGTATGCGGGAGCAGTACTTC. Translation: CASSRGMREQYF.

This clonotype was detected a few times. This rearrangement joins TRBV12-3 or TRBV12-4 to TRBJ1-1; possibly TRBD1 for D (5 bases). The CDR3 is made up of 15 amino acids. Trimming took off 4 bases at V and 1 base at J, with 13 bases between the two ends. Here the CDR3 reads CASSSNRLRNTEAFF. The CDR3, as DNA: TGTGCCAGCAGTTCAAACAGGCTACGGAACACTGAAGCTTTCTTT.

This sequence joins TRBV11-2 and TRBJ2-5; possibly TRBD1 for D (5 bases). Between the trimmed V and J ends, which lost 1 base and 6 bases, there was a span of 15 bases. CDR1 and CDR2 (germline): SGHAT, FQNNGV. CDR3 length: 15 residues. DNA for the CDR3: TGTGCCAGCAGCTTAGGGACAAGGGGCGGACAGACCCAGTACTTC. This codes for CASSLGTRGGQTQYF.

This clonotype has just a few counts. The V gene is TRBV5-1, the J gene TRBJ1-4, with D possibly TRBD1 on 5 matching bases. This CDR3 has 15 amino acids. Deletions cut 0 bases from V and 7 bases from J, with 13 bases between. The germline CDR1 and CDR2 sequences are SGHRS and YFSETQ. As DNA, the CDR3 is TGCGCCAGCAGCTTGGCCTTGGGGACCCTTGAAAAACTGTTTTTT. The encoded protein is CASSLALGTLEKLFF. The complete variable domain, with remaining parts taken from reference TRBV5-1 and TRBJ1-4, reads KAGVTQTPRYLIKTRGQQVTLSCSPISGHRSVSWYQQTPGQGLQFLFEYFSETQRNKGNFPGRFSGRQFSNSRSEMNVSTLELGDSALYLCASSLALGTLEKLFFGSGTQLSVL.

This clonotype occurred many times. The chain recombines TRBV4-2 with TRBJ2-1; possible D gene TRBD2, 5 bases. Germline V lookup: CDR1 LGHNA, CDR2 YNFKEQ. V was clipped by 0 bases and J by 3 bases, with 18 bases between them. The CDR3 totals 18 residues. The CDR3 reads CASSQDPEAAVHYNEQFF. DNA for the CDR3: TGTGCCAGCAGCCAAGATCCGGAAGCGGCCGTCCACTACAATGAGCAGTTCTTC.

This clonotype was detected ten times or more. The chain couples TRBV6-2 or TRBV6-3 to TRBJ2-7; 7 positions agree with TRBD2. CDR1 MNHEY and CDR2 SVGEGT come from the germline V gene. The CDR3 contains 15 residues. After removal of 7 bases from V and 2 bases from J, the junction contained 11 bases not matched to a gene. In DNA, the CDR3 is TGTGCCAGCAAACGACTAGCAATTATGGCCTACGAGCAGTACTTC. Translating gives CASKRLAIMAYEQYF.

The chain is built from TRBV20-1 and TRBJ2-1, with 8 bases matching TRBD1. CDR3 length: 14 amino acids. Germline V CDR1 and CDR2: DFQATT, SNEGSKA (reference sequence). Trimming took 2 bases from V and 4 from J; bases not matched to a gene: 4. CDR3 in DNA: TGCAGTGCTAGAACGGGACAGGAGTACAATGAGCAGTTCTTC. Its translation: CSARTGQEYNEQFF.

This clonotype was found many times. The chain combines TRBV20-1 with TRBJ2-5, with 8 bases lining up with TRBD1. This CDR3 is built from 12 residues. Germline V CDR1 and CDR2: DFQATT, SNEGSKA (reference sequence). J was trimmed by 5 bases and V by 5 bases; bases with no gene match: 4. In DNA form, the CDR3 reads TGCAGTGCTCCGCGACAGGGGGAGACCCAGTACTTC. It specifies CSAPRQGETQYF.

There are a few counts of this clonotype. The chain has TRBV6-4 and TRBJ2-3, with 8 bases aligning to TRBD2. The junction had 11 bases not matched to a gene; V was cut back by 4 bases and J by 5 bases. CDR3 length: 16 residues. Germline V gives CDR1 MRHNA, CDR2 SNTAGT. The CDR3 loop is CASSGGAGTRGDTQYF. CDR3 nucleotide sequence: TGTGCCAGCAGTGGGGGTGCCGGGACTAGGGGAGATACGCAGTATTTT.

This clonotype was recorded many times. The J gene is TRBJ2-7, the V gene TRBV6-6; maybe TRBD1 (6 bases). Trimming shortened V by 2 bases and J by 5 bases, and 13 bases separated the two germline ends. The germline gives CDR1 MNHNY, CDR2 SVGAGI (reference sequence). The CDR3 is 14 amino acids. CDR3 DNA sequence: TGTGCCAGCAGTTACCTACAGGGAGTCCACGAGCAGTACTTC. This codes for CASSYLQGVHEQYF.

This clonotype came up a few times. The genes are TRBV12-3 or TRBV12-4 and TRBJ1-1; no firm D call. The CDR3 is 13 amino acids. V gave up 4 bases and J gave up 1 base, with 7 bases separating them. In DNA, the CDR3 is TGTGCCAGCAGTTCGAAAGGGAACACTGAAGCTTTCTTT. Translation gives CASSSKGNTEAFF.

This clonotype was observed many times. The chain employs TRBV13 and TRBJ2-1; D uncertain. This CDR3 spans 11 amino acids. Between the trimmed V and J ends, which lost 7 bases and 4 bases, there was a span of 5 bases. Germline CDR1 is PRHDT and CDR2 is FYEKMQ (reference sequence). CDR3 residues: CASKPYNEQFF. The DNA of the CDR3 is TGTGCCAGCAAGCCGTACAATGAGCAGTTCTTC.

The sample holds a few counts of this clonotype. The V and J genes are TRBV18 and TRBJ2-5, with TRBD2 matching over 11 bases. The CDR3 has 16 amino acids. J lost 2 bases, V lost 3 bases, and 5 bases had no gene match. Germline-derived CDR1 and CDR2 are KGHSH and LQKENI. CDR3 nucleotides: TGTGCCAGCTCACCTTCTAGCGGGAGGACACAAGAGACCCAGTACTTC. Translating gives CASSPSSGRTQETQYF.

This clonotype was observed a few times. The chain uses TRBV29-1 and TRBJ1-2, with TRBD1 matching over 9 bases. The CDR3 consists of 13 residues. Looked up from germline, CDR1 is SQVTM and CDR2 is ANQGSEA. The J segment lost 8 bases and the V segment lost 4 bases, leaving 8 bases of the junction unmatched. CDR3 sequence: CSVVLDRGRGYTF. As DNA, the CDR3 is TGCAGCGTTGTCCTGGACAGGGGCCGGGGCTACACCTTC.

This clonotype has at least ten counts. In DNA, the CDR3 is TGCAGTGCTAGGAACTCCGGGACAGATATTAATTCACCCCTCCACTTT. This sequence encodes CSARNSGTDINSPLHF. This chain links TRBV20-1 with TRBJ1-6, with 7 nucleotides matching TRBD1. Germline assignment: CDR1 DFQATT and CDR2 SNEGSKA (reference sequence). The V gene end was trimmed by 3 bases and the J gene end by 6 bases; junction bases not matched to a gene: 11. The CDR3 loop spans 16 amino acids.

The chain links TRBV6-1 to TRBJ2-1; 11 bases are a match to TRBD2. The V segment lost 3 bases and the J segment 5 bases; nucleotides outside the gene matches: 9. CDR1 is MNHNS and CDR2 is SASEGT in the germline V gene. CDR3 length equals 17 residues. This CDR3 is CASSDSHSGGAHNEQFF. The CDR3 bases are TGTGCCAGCAGTGACTCCCATAGCGGGGGGGCCCACAATGAGCAGTTCTTC.

There are many counts of this clonotype. This rearrangement joins TRBV20-1 to TRBJ1-6; the D is unclear. The V end lost 3 bases, the J end lost 8 bases, and 14 bases lay between the germline ends. CDR3 length: 14 residues. The V gene's germline CDR1 is DFQATT and CDR2 SNEGSKA (reference sequence). The CDR3 region is CSASPPGRYSPLHF. For the CDR3, the DNA is TGCAGTGCTAGCCCCCCCGGACGTTATTCACCCCTCCACTTT.

The chain links TRBV4-3 to TRBJ1-2, with D possibly being TRBD1 (5 bases). Germline V gene data show CDR1 as LGHNA and CDR2 as YSLEER. CDR3 length equals 15 residues. V gave up 1 base and J gave up 4 bases, with 13 bases separating them. DNA for the CDR3: TGCGCCAGCAGCCAAGTCCCCGACAGTGGCTATGGCTACACCTTC. Its translation is CASSQVPDSGYGYTF.